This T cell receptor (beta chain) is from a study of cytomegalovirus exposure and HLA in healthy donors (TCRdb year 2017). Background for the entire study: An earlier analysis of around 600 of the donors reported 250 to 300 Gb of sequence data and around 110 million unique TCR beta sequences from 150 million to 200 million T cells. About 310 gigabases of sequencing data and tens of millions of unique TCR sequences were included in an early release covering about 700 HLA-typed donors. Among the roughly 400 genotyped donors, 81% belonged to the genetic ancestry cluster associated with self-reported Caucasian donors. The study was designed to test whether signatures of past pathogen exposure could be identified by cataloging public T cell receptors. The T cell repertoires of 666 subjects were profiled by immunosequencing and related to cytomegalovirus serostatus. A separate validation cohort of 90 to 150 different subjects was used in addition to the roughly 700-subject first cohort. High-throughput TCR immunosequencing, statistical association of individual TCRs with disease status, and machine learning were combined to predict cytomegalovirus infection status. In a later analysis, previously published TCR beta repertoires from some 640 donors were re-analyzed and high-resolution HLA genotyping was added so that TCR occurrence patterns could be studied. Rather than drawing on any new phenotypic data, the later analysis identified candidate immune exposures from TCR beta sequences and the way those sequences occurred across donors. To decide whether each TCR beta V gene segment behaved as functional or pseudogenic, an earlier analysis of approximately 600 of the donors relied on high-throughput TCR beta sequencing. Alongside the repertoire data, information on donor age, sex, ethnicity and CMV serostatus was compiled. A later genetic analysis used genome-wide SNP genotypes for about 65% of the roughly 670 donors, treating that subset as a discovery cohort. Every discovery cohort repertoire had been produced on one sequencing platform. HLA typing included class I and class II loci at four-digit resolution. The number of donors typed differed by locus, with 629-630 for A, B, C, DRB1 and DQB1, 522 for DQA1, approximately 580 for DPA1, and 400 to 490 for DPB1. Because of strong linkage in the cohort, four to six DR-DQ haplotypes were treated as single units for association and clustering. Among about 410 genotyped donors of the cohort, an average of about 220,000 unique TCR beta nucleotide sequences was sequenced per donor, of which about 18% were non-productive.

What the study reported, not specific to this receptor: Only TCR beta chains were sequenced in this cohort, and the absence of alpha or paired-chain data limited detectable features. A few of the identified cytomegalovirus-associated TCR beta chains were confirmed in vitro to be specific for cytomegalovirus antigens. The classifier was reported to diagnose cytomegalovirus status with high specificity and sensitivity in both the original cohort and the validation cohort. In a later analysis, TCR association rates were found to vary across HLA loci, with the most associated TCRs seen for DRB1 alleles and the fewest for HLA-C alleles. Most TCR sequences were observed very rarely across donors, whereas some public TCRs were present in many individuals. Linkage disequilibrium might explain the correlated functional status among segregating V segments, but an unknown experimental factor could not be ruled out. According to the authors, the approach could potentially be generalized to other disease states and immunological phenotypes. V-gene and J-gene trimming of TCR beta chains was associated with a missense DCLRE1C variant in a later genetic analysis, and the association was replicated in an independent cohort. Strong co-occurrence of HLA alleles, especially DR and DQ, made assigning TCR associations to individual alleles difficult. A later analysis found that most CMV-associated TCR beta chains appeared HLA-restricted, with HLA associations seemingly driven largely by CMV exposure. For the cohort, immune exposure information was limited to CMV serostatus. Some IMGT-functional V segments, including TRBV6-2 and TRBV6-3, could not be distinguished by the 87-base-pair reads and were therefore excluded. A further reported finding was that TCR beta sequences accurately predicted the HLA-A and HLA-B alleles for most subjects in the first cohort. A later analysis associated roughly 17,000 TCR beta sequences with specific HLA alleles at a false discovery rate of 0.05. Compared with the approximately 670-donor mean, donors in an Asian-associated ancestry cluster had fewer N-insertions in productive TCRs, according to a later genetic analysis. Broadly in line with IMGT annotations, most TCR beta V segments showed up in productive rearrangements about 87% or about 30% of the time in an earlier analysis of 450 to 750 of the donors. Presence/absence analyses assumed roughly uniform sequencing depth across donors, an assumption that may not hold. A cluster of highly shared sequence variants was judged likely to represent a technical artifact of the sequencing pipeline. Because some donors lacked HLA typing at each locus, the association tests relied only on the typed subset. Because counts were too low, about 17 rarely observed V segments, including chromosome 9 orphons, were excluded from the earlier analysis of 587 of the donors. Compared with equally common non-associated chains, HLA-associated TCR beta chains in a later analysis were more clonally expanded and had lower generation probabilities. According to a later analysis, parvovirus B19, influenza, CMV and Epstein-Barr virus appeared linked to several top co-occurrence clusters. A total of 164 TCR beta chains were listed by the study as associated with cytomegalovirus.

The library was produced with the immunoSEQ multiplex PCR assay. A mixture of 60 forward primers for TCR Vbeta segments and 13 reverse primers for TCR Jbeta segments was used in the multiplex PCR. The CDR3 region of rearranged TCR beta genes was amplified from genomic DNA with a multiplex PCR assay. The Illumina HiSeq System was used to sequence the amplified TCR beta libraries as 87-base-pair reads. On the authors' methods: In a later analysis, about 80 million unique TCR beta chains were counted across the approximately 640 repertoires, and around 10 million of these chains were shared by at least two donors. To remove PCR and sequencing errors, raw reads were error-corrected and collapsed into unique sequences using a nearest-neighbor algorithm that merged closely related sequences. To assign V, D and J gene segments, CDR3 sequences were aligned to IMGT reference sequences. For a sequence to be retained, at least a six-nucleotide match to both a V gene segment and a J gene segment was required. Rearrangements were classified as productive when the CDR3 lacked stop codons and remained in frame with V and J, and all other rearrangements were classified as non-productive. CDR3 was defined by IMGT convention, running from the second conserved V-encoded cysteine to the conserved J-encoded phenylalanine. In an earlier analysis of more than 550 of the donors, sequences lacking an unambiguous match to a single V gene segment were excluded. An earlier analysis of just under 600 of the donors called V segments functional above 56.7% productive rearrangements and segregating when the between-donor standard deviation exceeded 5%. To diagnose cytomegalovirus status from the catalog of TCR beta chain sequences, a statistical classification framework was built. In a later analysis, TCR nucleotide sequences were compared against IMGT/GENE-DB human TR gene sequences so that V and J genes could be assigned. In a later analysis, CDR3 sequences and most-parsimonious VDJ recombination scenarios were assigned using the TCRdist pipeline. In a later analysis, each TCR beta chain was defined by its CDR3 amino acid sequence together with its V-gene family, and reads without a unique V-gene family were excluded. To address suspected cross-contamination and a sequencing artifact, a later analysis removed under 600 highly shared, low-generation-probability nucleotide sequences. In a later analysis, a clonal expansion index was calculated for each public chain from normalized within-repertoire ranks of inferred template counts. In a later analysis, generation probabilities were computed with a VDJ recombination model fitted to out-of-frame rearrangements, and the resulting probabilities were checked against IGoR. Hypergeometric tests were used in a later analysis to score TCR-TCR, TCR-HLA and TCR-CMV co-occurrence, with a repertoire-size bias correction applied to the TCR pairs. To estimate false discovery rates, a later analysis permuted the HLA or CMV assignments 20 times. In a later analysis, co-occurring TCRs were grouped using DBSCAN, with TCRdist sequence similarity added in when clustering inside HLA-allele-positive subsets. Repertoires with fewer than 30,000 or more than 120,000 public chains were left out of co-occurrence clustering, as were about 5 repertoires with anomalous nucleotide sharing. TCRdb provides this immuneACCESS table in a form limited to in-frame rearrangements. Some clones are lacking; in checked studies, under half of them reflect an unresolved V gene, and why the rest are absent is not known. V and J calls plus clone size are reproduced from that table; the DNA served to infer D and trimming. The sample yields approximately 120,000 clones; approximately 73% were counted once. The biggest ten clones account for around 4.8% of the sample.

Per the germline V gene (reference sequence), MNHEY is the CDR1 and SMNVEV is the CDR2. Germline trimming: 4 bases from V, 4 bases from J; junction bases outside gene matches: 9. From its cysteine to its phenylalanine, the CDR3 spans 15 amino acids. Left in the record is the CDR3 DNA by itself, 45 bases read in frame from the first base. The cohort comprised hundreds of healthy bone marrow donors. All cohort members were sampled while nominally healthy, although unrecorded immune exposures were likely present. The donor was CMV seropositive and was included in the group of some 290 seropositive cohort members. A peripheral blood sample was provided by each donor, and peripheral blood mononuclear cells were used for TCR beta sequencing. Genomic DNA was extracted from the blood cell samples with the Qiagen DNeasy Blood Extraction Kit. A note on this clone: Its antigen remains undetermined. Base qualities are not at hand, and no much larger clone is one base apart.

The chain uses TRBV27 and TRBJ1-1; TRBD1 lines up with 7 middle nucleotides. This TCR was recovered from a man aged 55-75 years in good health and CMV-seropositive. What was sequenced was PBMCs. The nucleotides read TGTGCCAGCAGTTCCGGGACAGACGTTGGCACTGAAGCTTTCTTT. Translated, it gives CASSSGTDVGTEAFF.